This TCR beta chain was observed in a study of T-cell reconstitution after alpha-beta-depleted transplantation in children. Study-level results: Reportedly, alpha-beta T cells present about two months post-transplant originated from several hundred expanded clones of graft origin.

Unique molecular identifiers were incorporated during preparation of the TCRbeta library. Using its own MiXCR run on the PCR reads, TCRdb lists one record per CDR3 protein. Of fewer than 400,000 distinct CDR3 sequences listed, 23% are singletons. For this clonotype: Its antigen is not known.

Germline lookup yields CDR1 SGHAT and CDR2 FQNNGV. The CDR3 runs 14 residues. Between the trimmed V and J ends, which lost 2 bases and 5 bases, there was a span of 12 bases. The sequence came from a male patient between 5 and 17 years old who had a stem cell transplant for acute lymphoblastic leukemia, so the T cells may come from the graft donor. The chain combines TRBV11-2 with TRBJ2-5, with D possibly TRBD2 on 5 matching bases. This specimen consisted of PBMCs, mostly from graft donor cells, obtained 180 days after TCRalphabeta/CD19-depleted stem cell transplant. For the CDR3, the DNA is TGTGCCAGCAGCTTACGTACCGGGGTTGAGACCCAGTACTTC. Protein product: CASSLRTGVETQYF.